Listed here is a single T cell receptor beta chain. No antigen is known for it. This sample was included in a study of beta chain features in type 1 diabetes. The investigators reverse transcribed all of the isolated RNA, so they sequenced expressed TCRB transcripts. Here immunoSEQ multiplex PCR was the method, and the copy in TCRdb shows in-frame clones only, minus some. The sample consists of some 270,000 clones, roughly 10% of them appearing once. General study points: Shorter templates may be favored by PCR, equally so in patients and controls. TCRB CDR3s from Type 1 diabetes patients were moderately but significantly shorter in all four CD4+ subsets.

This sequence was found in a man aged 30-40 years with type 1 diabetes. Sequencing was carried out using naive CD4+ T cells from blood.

In DNA form, the CDR3 reads TGTGCCAGCAGCCCAGCCCTGGGGGGGAGTATTCAGTACTTC. This encodes CASSPALGGSIQYF. This rearrangement joins TRBV7-9 to TRBJ2-4; 7 bases fit TRBD2. This CDR3 has 14 amino acids. Trimming removed 5 bases from V and 10 bases from J; junction bases left unmatched: 11. Germline CDR1 is SEHNR and CDR2 is FQNEAQ (reference sequence).